This entry features one T cell receptor (beta chain) sequence. Trimming stripped 4 bases from V and 7 bases from J, with 10 bases between. The CDR3 has 12 amino acids. Germline-derived CDR1 and CDR2 are ENHRY and SYGVKD. This entry is derived from a study of spatial heterogeneity in lung cancer. Individually, TCR cDNA molecules were each labelled with a unique molecular identifier. TCRdb independently ran MiXCR on the 5' RACE reads; one entry per CDR3 protein. The repertoire holds 45,000 or so distinct CDR3 sequences, with less than 8.5% as singletons. Indicated time point: sample taken at primary tumor resection. Unsorted whole RNA samples from tumor, nontumor lung or frozen PBMC were sequenced.

The TCR comes from a female donor with early-stage non-small cell lung cancer. The source material was PBMCs, sampled at surgery. The chain carries TRBV10-3 and TRBJ1-2; D unclear. Here the CDR3 DNA reads TGTGCCATCAGTGTTCAGGAAGCTGGCTACACCTTC. This gives the protein CAISVQEAGYTF.